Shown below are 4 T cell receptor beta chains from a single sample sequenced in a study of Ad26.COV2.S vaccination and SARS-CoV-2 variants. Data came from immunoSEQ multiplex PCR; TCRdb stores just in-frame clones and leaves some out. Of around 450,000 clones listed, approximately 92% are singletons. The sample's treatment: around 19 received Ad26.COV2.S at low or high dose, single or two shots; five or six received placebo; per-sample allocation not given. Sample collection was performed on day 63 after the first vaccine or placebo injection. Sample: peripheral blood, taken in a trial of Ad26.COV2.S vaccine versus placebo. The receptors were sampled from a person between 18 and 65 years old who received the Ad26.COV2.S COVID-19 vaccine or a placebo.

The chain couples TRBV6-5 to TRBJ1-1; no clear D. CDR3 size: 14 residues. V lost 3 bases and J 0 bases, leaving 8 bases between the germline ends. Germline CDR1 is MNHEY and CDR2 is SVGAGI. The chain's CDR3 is CASSYGSMNTEAFF. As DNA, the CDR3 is TGTGCCAGCAGTTATGGTTCCATGAACACTGAAGCTTTCTTT.

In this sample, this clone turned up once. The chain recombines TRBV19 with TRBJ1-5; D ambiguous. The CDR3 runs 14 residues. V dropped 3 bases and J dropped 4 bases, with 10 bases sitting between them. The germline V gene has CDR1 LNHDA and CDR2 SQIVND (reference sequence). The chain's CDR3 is CASSIGESNQPQHF. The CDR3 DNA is TGTGCCAGTAGTATCGGCGAATCAAATCAGCCCCAGCATTTT.

CDR3 in DNA: TGTGCCAGCAGTTACTCAGGACAGCCACCCCACGAGCAGTACTTC. It yields the protein CASSYSGQPPHEQYF. The rearrangement links TRBV6-5 to TRBJ2-7, with a weak D call TRBD1 (6 bases). CDR1 is MNHEY, CDR2 SVGAGI, per germline. The germline V and J ends were trimmed by 0 bases and 5 bases, with 14 bases remaining between them. The CDR3 is 15 amino acids.

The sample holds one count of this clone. In DNA form, the CDR3 reads TGTGCCAGCAGCCAGACTAGCGGGAGGTCCCATGCGAAGGAGCAGTTCTTC. Amino acid sequence: CASSQTSGRSHAKEQFF. This chain connects TRBV7-3 to TRBJ2-1; 13 positions agree with TRBD2. This CDR3 spans 17 amino acids. The trim removed 5 bases at V and 10 bases at J, leaving 14 bases unmatched. The V gene's germline CDR1 is SGHTA and CDR2 FQGTGA. Together with reference TRBV7-3 and TRBJ2-1, the CDR3 gives the full variable domain: GAGVSQTPSNKVTEKGKYVELRCDPISGHTALYWYRQSLGQGPEFLIYFQGTGAADDSGLPNDRFFAVRPEGSVSTLKIQRTERGDSAVYLCASSQTSGRSHAKEQFFGPGTRLTVL.